This TCR beta chain was captured by sequencing in a study of somatic mutations in cytotoxic T cells in rheumatoid arthritis. Some clones are missing from TCRdb's copy, which holds only in-frame ones; the method was immunoSEQ multiplex PCR. The sample includes under 8,000 clones, 75% to 90% of them seen just once. The receptor was derived from a woman in her 70s with rheumatoid arthritis. Source material: CD8+ T cells sorted from blood.

Here the CDR3 reads CASSLPLAGGDNEQFF. CDR3 nucleotide sequence: TGTGCCAGCAGCCTCCCACTAGCGGGAGGAGACAATGAGCAGTTCTTC. The genes are TRBV13 and TRBJ2-1, with TRBD2 matching over 12 bases. The junction had 7 bases not matched to a gene; V was cut back by 5 bases and J by 5 bases. CDR3 length: 16 amino acids. Germline-derived CDR1 and CDR2 are PRHDT and FYEKMQ (reference sequence).